Listed below are T cell receptor beta chains from one sample, sequenced in a study of control samples from healthy donors and cancer patients. Repertoires were generated with immunoSEQ multiplex PCR, while TCRdb's copy carries only in-frame clones and drops some. The table shows tens of thousands of clones, with roughly 92% occurring only once. The sequenced material came from blood. The origin of the receptors is a man aged 25 to 40 in good health. Each CDR3 is given without its conserved first and last residue. The order of the fields is CDR3 protein, V gene.

ASSRRVQVQNQPQH	TRBV5-6
ASGTADQPQH	TRBV4-1
ASSLARSRSYEQY	TRBV7-2
ASSIALTGKTQY	TRBV19
ASSYLGGSAYNEQF	TRBV6-2/TRBV6-3
ASSKVQGGTEAF	TRBV21-1
ATSDLPGIYTGELF	TRBV24-1
ASRAGTGGHEQY	TRBV6-5
ASNSRGALAKNIQY	TRBV10-2
ASTTLGGRGNYGYT	TRBV28
ASSAGPNHYGYT	TRBV19
ASSLTGGEAF	TRBV5-1
ASSPSENTEAF	TRBV28
ASRMMAGAYEQY	TRBV6-5
AWRKQGGTEAF	TRBV30
ASSESLDSAYTGELF	TRBV25-1
ASSSGQPGSYEQY	TRBV3-1/TRBV3-2
ASSSNPGSKNIQY	TRBV7-9
ARRRDLRSYEQY	TRBV23-1
ASSPREGYT	TRBV18
SVEGSSEAF	TRBV29-1
ASSLAASSTEAF	TRBV7-9
ASSPIPGTGMNTEAF	TRBV19
ASSFGLYGYT	TRBV28
ASSPGQNYGYT	TRBV3-1/TRBV3-2
ASSQGRASSYNSPLH	TRBV4-1
ASSLSPGGVNTEAF	TRBV28
ASSQRTTNNEQF	TRBV18
ASREAGTGQSGYT	TRBV19
ASSWDRAYTNEKLF	TRBV6-6
ASRSSDSPLH	TRBV11-2
AIGGVSREAF	TRBV6-5
ASNPIAGPQAKLF	TRBV6-4
ASSVSGAFTDTQY	TRBV9
ASSAMAGTSNQPQH	TRBV10-2
ASSLSTGGIETQY	TRBV5-1
ASSSGQFNYGYT	TRBV28
ASSVDGGTFYEQY	TRBV9
ATSTDRGNYGYT	TRBV15
ASSVATGRRARVAYGYT	TRBV9
ASSYDARDEQF	TRBV19
ASSDPGEGGKSEAF	TRBV9
ASSGVPRERGYT	TRBV5-4
ASSTRQVFAEAF	TRBV21-1
ASSPRVSLEKLF	TRBV6-5
ASRPGIRQPQH	TRBV2
ASSLLIGSTDTQY	TRBV3-1/TRBV3-2
ASSLGTSGSHEGETQY	TRBV7-8
ASSTTGRNQRQH	TRBV19
ASSQPQAGVNYNEQF	TRBV3-1/TRBV3-2
ASSFLVRATGELF	TRBV27